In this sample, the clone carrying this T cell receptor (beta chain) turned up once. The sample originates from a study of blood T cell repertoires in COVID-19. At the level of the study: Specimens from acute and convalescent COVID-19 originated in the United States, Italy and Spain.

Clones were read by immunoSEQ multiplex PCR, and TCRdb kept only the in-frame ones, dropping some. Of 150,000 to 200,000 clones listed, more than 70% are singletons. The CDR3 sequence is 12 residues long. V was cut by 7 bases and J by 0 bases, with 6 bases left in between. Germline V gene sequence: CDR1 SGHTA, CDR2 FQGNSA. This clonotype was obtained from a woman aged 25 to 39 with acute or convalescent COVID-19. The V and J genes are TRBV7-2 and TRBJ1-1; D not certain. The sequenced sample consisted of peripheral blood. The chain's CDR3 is CASIGVNTEAFF. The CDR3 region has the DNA TGTGCCAGCATAGGAGTGAACACTGAAGCTTTCTTT.